This TCR beta chain originates from a study of blood T cell repertoires in COVID-19. As for the study in general: COVID-19 samples collected from the United States, Italy and Spain covered acute and convalescent phases. Sources were T cells, B-cell-depleted T cells, or PBMCs; the material itself was cDNA or gDNA.

The authors' processing: Estimated nucleated cell counts came from reference gene primer amplification. Data came from immunoSEQ multiplex PCR; TCRdb stores just in-frame clones and leaves some out. For V, J and clone size, that table is used; D and trimming come from the DNA. Among 240,000 or so clones listed, approximately 90% were seen once. The V gene's germline CDR1 is SGHVS and CDR2 FQNEAQ. The CDR3 covers 16 residues. Unmatched junction bases numbered 5, after V lost 1 base and J lost 2 bases. Input material: PBMCs or T cells enriched from blood (not recorded which). The chain combines TRBV7-8 with TRBJ1-5; 7 bases are shared with TRBD1. This receptor was identified in a man aged 35 to 55 who had recovered from COVID-19. The CDR3 loop is CASSLVFGTGNQPQHF. CDR3 sequence (DNA): TGTGCCAGCAGCTTAGTTTTCGGGACAGGCAATCAGCCCCAGCATTTT.